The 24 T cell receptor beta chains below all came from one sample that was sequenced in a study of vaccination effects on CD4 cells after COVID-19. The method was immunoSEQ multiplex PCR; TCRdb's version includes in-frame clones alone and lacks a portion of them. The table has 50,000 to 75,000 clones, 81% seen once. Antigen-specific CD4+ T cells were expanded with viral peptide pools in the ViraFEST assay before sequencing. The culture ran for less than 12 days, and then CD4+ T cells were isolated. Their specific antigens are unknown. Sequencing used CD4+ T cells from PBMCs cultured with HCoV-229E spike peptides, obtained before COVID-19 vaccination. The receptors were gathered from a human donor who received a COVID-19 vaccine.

The CDR3 loop reads CASSPSVLASGEQYV. The CDR3 DNA is TGTGCCAGCAGTCCGTCCGTGCTAGCGTCGGGGGAGCAGTACGTC. The chain recombines TRBV6-2 or TRBV6-3 with TRBJ2-7; tentative D call: TRBD2 (6 bases). Germline V gives CDR1 MNHEY, CDR2 SVGEGT. The ends were cut back, 5 bases at V and 7 bases at J, with 21 bases in the middle. The CDR3 contains 15 residues.

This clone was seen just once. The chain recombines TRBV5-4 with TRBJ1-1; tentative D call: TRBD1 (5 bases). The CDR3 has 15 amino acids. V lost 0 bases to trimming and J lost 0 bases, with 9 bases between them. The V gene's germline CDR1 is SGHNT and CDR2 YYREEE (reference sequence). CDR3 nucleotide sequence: TGTGCCAGCAGCTTGGCCGGGGGGTTGAACACTGAAGCTTTCTTT. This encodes CASSLAGGLNTEAFF.

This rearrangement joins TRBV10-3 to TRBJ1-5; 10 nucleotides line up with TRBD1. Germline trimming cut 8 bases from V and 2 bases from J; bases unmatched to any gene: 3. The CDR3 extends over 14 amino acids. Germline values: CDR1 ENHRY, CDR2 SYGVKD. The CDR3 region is CAIGTGAGNQPQHF. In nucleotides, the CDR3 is TGTGCCATCGGGACAGGGGCCGGCAATCAGCCCCAGCATTTT.

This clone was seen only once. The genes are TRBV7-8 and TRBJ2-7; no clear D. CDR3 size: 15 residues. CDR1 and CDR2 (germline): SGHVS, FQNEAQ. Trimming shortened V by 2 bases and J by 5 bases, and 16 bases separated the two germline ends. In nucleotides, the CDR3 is TGTGCCAGCAGCTTAAAAGACACGAACTACGACGAGCAGTACGTC. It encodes CASSLKDTNYDEQYV.

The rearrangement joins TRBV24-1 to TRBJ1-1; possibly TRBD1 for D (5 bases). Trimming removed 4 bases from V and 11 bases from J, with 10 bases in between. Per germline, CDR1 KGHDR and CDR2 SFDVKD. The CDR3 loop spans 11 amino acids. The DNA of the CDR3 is TGTGCCACCAGTGACGGGACTCATGCTTTCTTT. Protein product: CATSDGTHAFF.

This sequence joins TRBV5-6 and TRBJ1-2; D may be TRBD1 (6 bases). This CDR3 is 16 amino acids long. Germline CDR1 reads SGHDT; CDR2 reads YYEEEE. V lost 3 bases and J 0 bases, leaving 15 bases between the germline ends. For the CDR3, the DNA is TGTGCCAGCAGCTATGCCGGGACAAGTTCTAACTATGGCTACACCTTC. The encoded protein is CASSYAGTSSNYGYTF. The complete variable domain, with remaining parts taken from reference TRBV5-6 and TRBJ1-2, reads DAGVTQSPTHLIKTRGQQVTLRCSPKSGHDTVSWYQQALGQGPQFIFQYYEEEERQRGNFPDRFSGHQFPNYSSELNVNALLLGDSALYLCASSYAGTSSNYGYTFGSGTRLTVV.

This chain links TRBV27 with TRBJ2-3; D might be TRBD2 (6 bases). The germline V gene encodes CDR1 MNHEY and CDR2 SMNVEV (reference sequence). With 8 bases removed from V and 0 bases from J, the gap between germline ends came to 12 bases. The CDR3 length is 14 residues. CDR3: CASGGYLSTDTQYF. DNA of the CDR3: TGTGCCAGCGGGGGGTACCTCAGCACAGATACGCAGTATTTT.

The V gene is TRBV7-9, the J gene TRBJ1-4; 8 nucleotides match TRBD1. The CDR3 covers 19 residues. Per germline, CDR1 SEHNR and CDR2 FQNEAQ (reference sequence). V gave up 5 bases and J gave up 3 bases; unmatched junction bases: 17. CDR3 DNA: TGTGCCAGCAGCGAGGAAGGACAGGGCATCCAGTCGGCTAATGAAAAACTGTTTTTT. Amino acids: CASSEEGQGIQSANEKLFF.

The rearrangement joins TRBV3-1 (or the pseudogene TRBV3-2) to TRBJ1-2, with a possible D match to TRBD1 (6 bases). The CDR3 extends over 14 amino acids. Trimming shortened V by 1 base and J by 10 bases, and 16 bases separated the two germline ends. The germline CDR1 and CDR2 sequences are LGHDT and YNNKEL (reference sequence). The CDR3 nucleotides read TGTGCCAGCAGCCAAGTGGAAAGCTCGGGGGCCTACACCTTC. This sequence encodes CASSQVESSGAYTF.

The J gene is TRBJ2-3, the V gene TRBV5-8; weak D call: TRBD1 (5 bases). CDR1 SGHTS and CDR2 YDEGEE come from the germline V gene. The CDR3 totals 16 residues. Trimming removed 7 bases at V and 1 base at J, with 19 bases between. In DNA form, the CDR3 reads TGTGCCAGCCCAGGAGTTCCAGGGTATCGCACAGATACGCAGTATTTT. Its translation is CASPGVPGYRTDTQYF.

The CDR3 region has the DNA TGTGCCACCAGTGATTTCGGCGGGACAGGGGGCTACACCGGGGAGCTGTTTTTT. The encoded protein is CATSDFGGTGGYTGELFF. The genes are TRBV24-1 and TRBJ2-2; 12 nucleotides line up with TRBD1. Germline CDR1 reads KGHDR; CDR2 reads SFDVKD. V shed 1 base and J 3 bases; nucleotides not matched to a gene: 5. This CDR3 contains 18 residues.

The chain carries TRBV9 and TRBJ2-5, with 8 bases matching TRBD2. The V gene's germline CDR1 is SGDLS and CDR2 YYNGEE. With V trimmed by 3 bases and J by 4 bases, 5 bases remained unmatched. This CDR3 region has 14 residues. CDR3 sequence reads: CASSAGTSSETQYF. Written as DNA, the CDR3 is TGTGCCAGCAGCGCTGGGACTAGTTCAGAGACCCAGTACTTC.

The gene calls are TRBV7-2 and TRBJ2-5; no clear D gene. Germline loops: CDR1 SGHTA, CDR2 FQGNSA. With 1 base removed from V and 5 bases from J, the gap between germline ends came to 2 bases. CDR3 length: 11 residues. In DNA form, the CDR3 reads TGTGCCAGCAGCTTAGTTGAGACCCAGTACTTC. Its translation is CASSLVETQYF.

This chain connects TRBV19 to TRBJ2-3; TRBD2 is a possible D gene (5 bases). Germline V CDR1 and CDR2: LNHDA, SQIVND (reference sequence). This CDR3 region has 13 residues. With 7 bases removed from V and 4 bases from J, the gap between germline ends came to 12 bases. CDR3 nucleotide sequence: TGTGCCAGTACCAGCCGTAGCGCAGATACGCAGTATTTT. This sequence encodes CASTSRSADTQYF.

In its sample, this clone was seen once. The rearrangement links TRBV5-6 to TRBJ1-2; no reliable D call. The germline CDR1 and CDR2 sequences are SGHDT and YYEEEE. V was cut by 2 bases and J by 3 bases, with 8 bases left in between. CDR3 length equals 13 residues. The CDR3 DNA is TGTGCCAGCAGCTTAAGGGATTACTATGGCTACACCTTC. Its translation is CASSLRDYYGYTF.

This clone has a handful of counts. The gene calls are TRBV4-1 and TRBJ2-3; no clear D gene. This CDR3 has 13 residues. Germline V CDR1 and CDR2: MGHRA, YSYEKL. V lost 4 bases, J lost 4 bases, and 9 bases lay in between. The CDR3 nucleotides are TGCGCCAGCAGCCTTACGGTCGCAGATACGCAGTATTTT. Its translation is CASSLTVADTQYF.

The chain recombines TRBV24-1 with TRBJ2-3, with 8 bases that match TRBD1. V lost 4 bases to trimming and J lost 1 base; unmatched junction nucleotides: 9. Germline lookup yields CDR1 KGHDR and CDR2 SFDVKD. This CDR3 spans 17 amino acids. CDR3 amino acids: CATSDQKGQAGTDTQYF. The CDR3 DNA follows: TGTGCCACCAGTGACCAAAAGGGACAGGCGGGCACAGATACGCAGTATTTT.

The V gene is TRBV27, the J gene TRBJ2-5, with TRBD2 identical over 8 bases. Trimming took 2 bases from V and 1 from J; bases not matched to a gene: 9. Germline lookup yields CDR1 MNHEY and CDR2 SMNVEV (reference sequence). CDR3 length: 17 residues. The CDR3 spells CASSLKGLAGPQETQYF. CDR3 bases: TGTGCCAGCAGTTTAAAGGGTCTAGCGGGCCCCCAAGAGACCCAGTACTTC.

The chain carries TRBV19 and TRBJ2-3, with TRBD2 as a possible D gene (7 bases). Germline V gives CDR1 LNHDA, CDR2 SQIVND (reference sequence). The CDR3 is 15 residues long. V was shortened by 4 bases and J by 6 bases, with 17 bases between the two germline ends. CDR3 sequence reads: CASSNRAGAGDTQYF. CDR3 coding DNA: TGTGCCAGTAGTAATCGGGCGGGGGCCGGGGATACGCAGTATTTT. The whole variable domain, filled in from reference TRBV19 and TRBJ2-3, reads DGGITQSPKYLFRKEGQNVTLSCEQNLNHDAMYWYRQDPGQGLRLIYYSQIVNDFQKGDIAEGYSVSREKKESFPLTVTSAQKNPTAFYLCASSNRAGAGDTQYFGPGTRLTVL.

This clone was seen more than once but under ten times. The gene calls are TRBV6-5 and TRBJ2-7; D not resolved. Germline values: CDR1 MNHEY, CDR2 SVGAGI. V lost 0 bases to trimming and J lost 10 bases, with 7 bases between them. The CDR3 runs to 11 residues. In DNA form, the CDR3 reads TGTGCCAGCAGTTACTCAGGGCGCCAGTACGTC. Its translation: CASSYSGRQYV.

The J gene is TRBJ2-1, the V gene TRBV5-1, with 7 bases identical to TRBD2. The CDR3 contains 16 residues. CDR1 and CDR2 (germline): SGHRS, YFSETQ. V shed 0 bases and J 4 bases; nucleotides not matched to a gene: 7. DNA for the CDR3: TGCGCCAGCAGCTTGGCCCCGGGGGGAAATTACAATGAGCAGTTCTTC. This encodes CASSLAPGGNYNEQFF.

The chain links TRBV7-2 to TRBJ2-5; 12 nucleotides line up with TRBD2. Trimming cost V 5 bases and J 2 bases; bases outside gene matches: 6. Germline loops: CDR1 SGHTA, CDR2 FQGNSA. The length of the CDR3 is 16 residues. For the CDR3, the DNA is TGTGCCAGCAGCGTAAGCACTAGCGGGGGGCAAGAGACCCAGTACTTC. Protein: CASSVSTSGGQETQYF. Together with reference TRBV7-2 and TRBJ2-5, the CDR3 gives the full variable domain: GAGVSQSPSNKVTEKGKDVELRCDPISGHTALYWYRQSLGQGLEFLIYFQGNSAPDKSGLPSDRFSAERTGGSVSTLTIQRTQQEDSAVYLCASSVSTSGGQETQYFGPGTRLLVL.

The CDR3 reads CASSVAPSGGLNTDTQYF. CDR3 DNA: TGTGCCAGCAGCGTAGCCCCCAGCGGGGGCCTGAACACAGATACGCAGTATTTT. The rearrangement links TRBV9 to TRBJ2-3; 8 bases line up with TRBD2. The V gene end was trimmed by 0 bases and the J gene end by 2 bases; junction bases not matched to a gene: 11. The CDR3 sequence is 18 residues long. Germline V lookup: CDR1 SGDLS, CDR2 YYNGEE. Using reference TRBV9 and TRBJ2-3 for the parts outside the CDR3, the full variable domain is DSGVTQTPKHLITATGQRVTLRCSPRSGDLSVYWYQQSLDQGLQFLIQYYNGEERAKGNILERFSAQQFPDLHSELNLSSLELGDSALYFCASSVAPSGGLNTDTQYFGPGTRLTVL.

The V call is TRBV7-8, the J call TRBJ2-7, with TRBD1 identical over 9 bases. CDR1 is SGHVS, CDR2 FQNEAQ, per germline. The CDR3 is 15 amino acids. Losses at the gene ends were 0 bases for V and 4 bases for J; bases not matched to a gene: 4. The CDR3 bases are TGTGCCAGCAGCTTAGCCGGGACAGGGACATACGAGCAGTACGTC. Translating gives CASSLAGTGTYEQYV.